This TCR beta chain was sequenced in a study of blood T cell repertoires in COVID-19. Study-wide context: PBMCs, B-cell-depleted T cells, or T cells were the source of the cDNA or gDNA that made up the material.

TCRdb keeps only in-frame clones here, not all; method: immunoSEQ multiplex PCR. The sample lists some 64,000 clones; more than 75% were seen once. Germline values: CDR1 SGHRS, CDR2 YFSETQ. Trimming stripped 0 bases from V and 3 bases from J, with 9 bases between. The CDR3 is 14 amino acids. The sequence derives from a woman in her fifties or sixties with acute or convalescent COVID-19. Sequencing was performed on peripheral blood. The chain recombines TRBV5-1 with TRBJ1-1; weak D call: TRBD1 (6 bases). Written as DNA, the CDR3 is TGCGCCAGCAGCTTGGGGGGGCAGGACACTGAAGCTTTCTTT. This gives the protein CASSLGGQDTEAFF.